Following are 5 T cell receptor beta chains from one sample sequenced in a study of beta chain features in type 1 diabetes. Regarding the study as a whole: TCRB CDR3 length was moderately but significantly reduced in all four CD4+ subsets of Type 1 diabetes patients.

The isolated RNA, all of it, was reverse transcribed, so expressed TCRB transcripts were what got sequenced. This table comes from immunoSEQ multiplex PCR, and its TCRdb copy is limited to in-frame clones, with some not included. The table has approximately 60,000 clones, roughly 50% seen once. Antigens of these TCRs are unknown. Sequencing was performed on Tregs from blood. Every receptor here comes from a woman aged 40 to 55 with type 1 diabetes.

The V call is TRBV5-1, the J call TRBJ2-5, with D possibly being TRBD2 (6 bases). From germline, CDR1 is SGHRS and CDR2 YFSETQ. Trimming cost V 7 bases and J 2 bases, with 9 bases left between them. This CDR3 spans 12 amino acids. CDR3 loop: CASGDWQETQYF. The CDR3, as DNA: TGCGCCAGCGGGGACTGGCAAGAGACCCAGTACTTC.

This clone has more than one count but fewer than ten. The V gene is TRBV15, the J gene TRBJ2-5; D is possibly TRBD2 (5 bases). V dropped 1 base and J dropped 5 bases, with 14 bases sitting between them. The CDR3 is made up of 15 amino acids. The V gene's germline CDR1 is LNHNV and CDR2 YYDKDF (reference sequence). The CDR3 nucleotides read TGTGCCACCAGCAGAGTCCGCGGGTTTCGGGAGACCCAGTACTTC. This codes for CATSRVRGFRETQYF.

This clone was counted only a few times. The chain couples TRBV2 to TRBJ2-2; 7 positions match TRBD1. This CDR3 comprises 15 residues. The germline CDR1 and CDR2 sequences are SNHLY and FYNNEI. Trimming cost V 6 bases and J 5 bases; bases outside gene matches: 9. CDR3 sequence: CASSPQRGPTGELFF. The CDR3 nucleotides read TGTGCCAGCAGCCCCCAAAGGGGGCCTACCGGGGAGCTGTTTTTT.

This clone was detected once. This sequence joins TRBV25-1 and TRBJ2-5, with TRBD2 as a possible D gene (5 bases). Germline assignment: CDR1 MGHDK and CDR2 SYGVNS. Trimming stripped 4 bases from V and 2 bases from J, with 14 bases between. The CDR3 contains 15 residues. CDR3 amino acids: CASSGIRWEQETQYF. As DNA, the CDR3 is TGTGCCAGCAGTGGCATTCGTTGGGAGCAAGAGACCCAGTACTTC.

The CDR3 spells CASSLGTWPAGELFF. DNA of the CDR3: TGTGCCAGCAGCCTGGGGACATGGCCCGCCGGGGAGCTGTTTTTT. The rearrangement links TRBV7-2 to TRBJ2-2; D might be TRBD1 (6 bases). The germline gives CDR1 SGHTA, CDR2 FQGNSA. V gave up 5 bases and J gave up 6 bases, with 16 bases separating them. This CDR3 has 15 amino acids.